These T cell receptor beta chains were read from a single sample in a study of post-analysis software for immune sequencing data. MiXCR, applied by TCRdb to the PCR reads, yields one record per CDR3 protein. This sample has 650,000 to 850,000 distinct CDR3 sequences, with roughly 50% found just once. Sequencing was carried out using blood. The receptors here all came from a girl aged 5 to 17 with multiple sclerosis. Each CDR3 is given with its conserved first and last residue. D genes are given only for firm matches. Rows may omit the clone size; those that give it use once, few, many or a size class.

d_call,clone_size,v_call,j_call,cdr3_nt,cdr3_aa
TRBD2,many,TRBV5-1,TRBJ2-3,TGCGCCAGCAGCCTCCGGGGGGTGAGAACAGATACGCAGTATTTT,CASSLRGVRTDTQYF
TRBD1,NA,TRBV11-3,TRBJ2-5,TGTGCCAGCAGCTTCCGACAGGGTCGAGAGACCCAGTACTTC,CASSFRQGRETQYF
TRBD1,NA,TRBV20-1,TRBJ2-1,TGCAGTGCCCAGATGTGGGACAGGGGGCGTGATGAGCAGTTCTTC,CSAQMWDRGRDEQFF
NA,NA,TRBV29-1,TRBJ1-4,TGCAGCGTTACAACCCCGGAAAAACTGTTTTTT,CSVTTPEKLFF
NA,NA,TRBV7-2,TRBJ2-7,TGTGCCAGCAGCACCGAGGGACCTACCATCTCCTACGAGCAGTACTTC,CASSTEGPTISYEQYF
NA,NA,TRBV6-1,TRBJ2-3,TGTGCCAGCAGTGAAGAGGAGGGTATGGGGGATACGCAGTATTTT,CASSEEEGMGDTQYF
TRBD1,few,TRBV29-1,TRBJ2-7,TGCAGCGCACGGACAGGGGACTCCTACGAGCAGTACTTC,CSARTGDSYEQYF
NA,few,TRBV20-1,TRBJ2-7,TGCAGTGCCCCTCTCCCCCTCGAGCAGTACTTC,CSAPLPLEQYF
NA,once,TRBV20-1,TRBJ1-2,TGCAGTGCTAGACTTCCCGGGCCAATTGAAAACTATGGCTACACCTTC,CSARLPGPIENYGYTF
TRBD2,NA,TRBV7-2,TRBJ2-3,TGTGCCAGCAGCTCAATGACTAGCAGTATTACAGATACGCAGTATTTT,CASSSMTSSITDTQYF
TRBD2,NA,TRBV20-1,TRBJ2-3,TGCAGTGCGTGGGTTTTACGACTAGCGGGCACAGATACGCAGTATTTT,CSAWVLRLAGTDTQYF
TRBD2,NA,TRBV7-2,TRBJ2-3,TGTGCCAGCAGCCCCTTCCAACTAGCGTGGGGCACAGATACGCAGTATTTT,CASSPFQLAWGTDTQYF
NA,NA,TRBV4-2,TRBJ2-3,TGTGCCAGCAGCCAAGAAGATCGCGGTACAACAGATACGCAGTATTTT,CASSQEDRGTTDTQYF
TRBD2,few,TRBV5-5,TRBJ2-7,TGTGCCAGCAGCTGGGGACTAGCGGGAGCGTGGGGCTCCTACGAGCAGTACTTC,CASSWGLAGAWGSYEQYF
NA,NA,TRBV24-1,TRBJ2-1,TGTGCCACCAGTGATCTTCTAGGCAATGAGCAGTTCTTC,CATSDLLGNEQFF
NA,NA,TRBV15,TRBJ2-6,TGTGCCACCAGCAGAGATCCGGGAGAGGCCAACGTCCTGACTTTC,CATSRDPGEANVLTF
NA,NA,TRBV12-5,TRBJ1-5,TGTGCTAGTGGTTTACCCGACACTCATAGCAATCAGCCCCAGCATTTT,CASGLPDTHSNQPQHF
NA,few,TRBV3-1,TRBJ2-7,TGTGCCAGCAGCCCCGATAGGACCTCCCACGAGCAGTACTTC,CASSPDRTSHEQYF
NA,few,TRBV5-1,TRBJ1-2,TGCGCCAGCAGCTTGGAAATTGGCGGTGGCTACACCTTC,CASSLEIGGGYTF
NA,NA,TRBV25-1,TRBJ2-6,TGTGCCAGCTCTATAACCGGGGCCAACGTCCTGACTTTC,CASSITGANVLTF
TRBD2,few,TRBV9,TRBJ2-1,TGTGCCAGCAGCGCCCAAGGACTAGCGGTAGTCGGTGAGCAGTTCTTC,CASSAQGLAVVGEQFF
TRBD2,NA,TRBV28,TRBJ2-5,TGTGCCAGCAGTTTATCCGGACTAGCGGGAGCCCCAGAGACCCAGTACTTC,CASSLSGLAGAPETQYF
NA,few,TRBV29-1,TRBJ2-5,TGCAGCGCAGCGACAGGCTCCCAAGAGACCCAGTACTTC,CSAATGSQETQYF
TRBD2,NA,TRBV7-2,TRBJ2-5,TGTGCCAGCAGCCCCGGACTAGCGGGGGGTGGGGGGACCCAGTACTTC,CASSPGLAGGGGTQYF
NA,NA,TRBV20-1,TRBJ2-5,TGCAGTGCCTCGGGTGAGACCCAGTACTTC,CSASGETQYF
NA,few,TRBV27,TRBJ2-7,TGTGCCAGCAGTTTATCATTTTCCTACGAGCAGTACTTC,CASSLSFSYEQYF
NA,few,TRBV7-9,TRBJ2-7,TGTGCCAGCAGACAGGGGGGGCGGTACGAGCAGTACTTC,CASRQGGRYEQYF
NA,NA,TRBV25-1,TRBJ1-2,TGTGCCAGCAGTGAATCCACTCAAGGATGGACCTATGGCTACACCTTC,CASSESTQGWTYGYTF
TRBD2,NA,TRBV7-2,TRBJ2-7,TGTGCCGGCAGCTCCTTAGCGGGAGGGCGAGGCGAGCAGTACTTC,CAGSSLAGGRGEQYF
NA,NA,TRBV6-1,TRBJ2-5,TGTGCCAGCACCGGGAGAGGAGGGCGGTTCGAGACCCAGTACTTC,CASTGRGGRFETQYF
TRBD2,NA,TRBV7-6,TRBJ2-1,TGTGCCAGCAGCCAGACAGCCGGGACTAGCGGGGGTTCCTACAATGAGCAGTTCTTC,CASSQTAGTSGGSYNEQFF
NA,NA,TRBV4-2,TRBJ2-5,TGTGCCAGCAGCCAAGTTGGGGGAGGTGTCCCAGAGACCCAGTACTTC,CASSQVGGGVPETQYF
TRBD2,many,TRBV7-2,TRBJ2-1,TGTGCCAGCAGCTCGGGAGGATACAATGAGCAGTTCTTC,CASSSGGYNEQFF
NA,few,TRBV20-1,TRBJ2-1,TGCAGTGCTAGAGATCCCTGCCGCGGGATAGGGAATGAGCAGTTCTTC,CSARDPCRGIGNEQFF
TRBD2,NA,TRBV24-1,TRBJ2-1,TGTGCCACCAGTGAACCAACTAGCGGGAGACAATATGAGCAGTTCTTC,CATSEPTSGRQYEQFF
NA,NA,TRBV7-3,TRBJ2-1,TGTGCCAGCAGCTTTCTTGTGGGACCTAACTATGAGCAGTTCTTC,CASSFLVGPNYEQFF
NA,NA,TRBV7-2,TRBJ2-7,TGTGCCAGCAGCCCTAATTGGGGAGCCTACGAGCAGTACTTC,CASSPNWGAYEQYF
NA,many,TRBV6-5,TRBJ2-3,TGTGCCAGCAGTTACCTGGATGAAGATACGCAGTATTTT,CASSYLDEDTQYF
NA,NA,TRBV2,TRBJ2-1,TGTGCCAGCAGTTTCACTAGCCCCTCCTACAATGAGCAGTTCTTC,CASSFTSPSYNEQFF
NA,NA,TRBV20-1,TRBJ2-5,TGCAGTGCTAGTCACGGACTACTCCAAGAGACCCAGTACTTC,CSASHGLLQETQYF
NA,few,TRBV12-3/TRBV12-4,TRBJ1-1,TGTGCCAGCAGTTATTTACACACTGAAGCTTTCTTT,CASSYLHTEAFF
TRBD2,NA,TRBV6-5,TRBJ2-1,TGTGCCAGCAACCGCGGGACTAGCGAGCCTAATGAGCAGTTCTTC,CASNRGTSEPNEQFF
NA,few,TRBV20-1,TRBJ1-5,TGCAGTGCTAGAGTCGGGCCGGGGGGCAATCAGCCCCAGCATTTT,CSARVGPGGNQPQHF
NA,NA,TRBV12-3/TRBV12-4,TRBJ2-5,TGTGCCAGCAGTCTAAGATCCAAGAAAGAGACCCAGTACTTC,CASSLRSKKETQYF
TRBD2,NA,TRBV20-1,TRBJ2-7,TGTAGTGCTAGGGATCGGGAGGCCTACGAGCAGTACTTC,CSARDREAYEQYF
NA,once,TRBV9,TRBJ2-1,TGTGCCAGCAGCGTAGATAGCGGACCTGCGTATGAGCAGTTCTTC,CASSVDSGPAYEQFF
NA,NA,TRBV19,TRBJ2-5,TGTGCCAGTAGTATTCCAGGGCTAACGGAGACCCAGTACTTC,CASSIPGLTETQYF
NA,NA,TRBV28,TRBJ2-1,TGTGCCAGCAGTTACGGGAGTAGTCCCTACAATGAGCAGTTCTTC,CASSYGSSPYNEQFF
NA,NA,TRBV5-6,TRBJ1-2,TGTGCCAGCAGCTTGGGGACATTGACTAACTATGGCTACACCTTC,CASSLGTLTNYGYTF
TRBD2,NA,TRBV7-3,TRBJ2-1,TGTGCCAGCAGTCAGACTAGCGGGACGGGTAATGAGCAGTTCTTC,CASSQTSGTGNEQFF
NA,NA,TRBV20-1,TRBJ2-3,TGCAGTGCCAGCACGGGTCTTTTTTTGGATACGCAGTATTTT,CSASTGLFLDTQYF
NA,few,TRBV4-3,TRBJ2-7,TGCGCCAGCAGCCAAGTGATTGGAAGATCCGAGCAGTACTTC,CASSQVIGRSEQYF
NA,few,TRBV29-1,TRBJ1-2,TGCAGCGTTCGGGCGGAGGCTAGCGGCTACACCTTC,CSVRAEASGYTF
NA,NA,TRBV4-2,TRBJ2-1,TGTGCCAGCAGCCAAGCCCAGAGGAGTGAGCAGTTCTTC,CASSQAQRSEQFF
NA,NA,TRBV6-2/TRBV6-3,TRBJ2-1,TGTGCCAGCAGTTACGCCAGGTCCGATGAGCAGTTCTTC,CASSYARSDEQFF
TRBD1,NA,TRBV12-3/TRBV12-4,TRBJ1-2,TGTGCCAGCAGTCAACAGGGGTTCGGCTACACCTTC,CASSQQGFGYTF
NA,once,TRBV7-2,TRBJ1-3,TGTGCCAGCAGCCCGGGACTGGGAAACACCATATATTTT,CASSPGLGNTIYF
NA,NA,TRBV10-2,TRBJ2-7,TGCGCCAGCAGACCAGTGGTCTCCTACGAGCAGTACTTC,CASRPVVSYEQYF
NA,NA,TRBV6-5,TRBJ1-1,TGTGCCAGCGAAACGGACAGTGAAGCTTTCTTT,CASETDSEAFF